A selection of T cell receptor beta chains follows, all from one sample in a study of blood T cell repertoires in COVID-19. Clones were sequenced by immunoSEQ multiplex PCR, and TCRdb holds only the in-frame ones, with some missing. The profile covers 250,000 to 300,000 clones, with approximately 91% appearing a single time and approximately 2.5% taken by the ten largest. The source material was PBMCs or T cells enriched from blood (not recorded which). The receptors originated from a woman in her forties with acute COVID-19. Both conserved end residues are part of each CDR3. D genes are given only for firm matches. Only part of the rows carry a size: once, few, many, or a class if the clone is expanded.

clone size | D gene | J gene | V gene | CDR3 protein | CDR3 DNA
. | TRBD1 | TRBJ2-7 | TRBV4-1 | CASSQPRDREYEQYF | TGCGCCAGCAGCCAACCACGGGACAGGGAGTACGAGCAGTACTTC
. | . | TRBJ2-1 | TRBV19 | CASSIAEDEQFF | TGTGCCAGTAGTATAGCGGAGGATGAGCAGTTCTTC
. | . | TRBJ1-2 | TRBV27 | CASRPHVGSGYTF | TGTGCCAGCAGGCCCCATGTCGGGTCTGGCTACACCTTC
. | TRBD2 | TRBJ2-7 | TRBV12-3/TRBV12-4 | CASSLLAGGLNF | TGTGCCAGCAGCCTTCTAGCGGGGGGGTTGAACTTC
once | TRBD1 | TRBJ1-1 | TRBV4-3 | CASSHTGTGNTEAFF | TGCGCCAGCAGCCACACCGGGACAGGGAACACTGAAGCTTTCTTT
. | TRBD2 | TRBJ2-2 | TRBV4-1 | CASSQETSGITGELFF | TGCGCCAGCAGCCAAGAGACCAGCGGGATTACCGGGGAGCTGTTTTTT
. | . | TRBJ1-1 | TRBV6-2/TRBV6-3 | CASSSEKGYTEAFF | TGTGCCAGCAGTTCGGAGAAGGGGTACACTGAAGCTTTCTTT
. | . | TRBJ2-1 | TRBV5-5 | CASSLGLNSYNEQFF | TGTGCCAGCAGCTTGGGTCTAAACTCCTACAATGAGCAGTTCTTC
. | . | TRBJ1-2 | TRBV6-5 | CASNRADGYTF | TGTGCCAGCAACAGGGCGGACGGCTACACCTTC
. | . | TRBJ1-5 | TRBV7-2 | CASSVGRGQPQHF | TGTGCCAGCAGTGTTGGCAGGGGTCAGCCCCAGCATTTT
. | . | TRBJ2-7 | TRBV28 | CASSFHYDVPTYEQYF | TGTGCCAGCAGTTTCCACTACGACGTACCAACCTACGAGCAGTACTTC
. | TRBD1 | TRBJ2-2 | TRBV7-7 | CASSGTGGTGELFF | TGTGCCAGCAGCGGGACAGGCGGGACCGGGGAGCTGTTTTTT
. | TRBD1 | TRBJ2-1 | TRBV12-3/TRBV12-4 | CASSDRAYNEQFF | TGTGCCAGCAGTGACAGGGCATACAATGAGCAGTTCTTC
. | TRBD1 | TRBJ2-7 | TRBV9 | CASSVEGQGGSEQYF | TGTGCCAGCAGCGTAGAGGGACAGGGTGGCTCCGAGCAGTACTTC
. | TRBD2 | TRBJ2-5 | TRBV11-2 | CASSTTGTSIYF | TGTGCCAGCAGCACAACCGGGACTAGTATATACTTC
. | TRBD2 | TRBJ2-1 | TRBV5-4 | CASTQREGRHNEQFF | TGTGCCAGCACCCAACGGGAGGGGCGTCACAATGAGCAGTTCTTC
. | . | TRBJ1-1 | TRBV2 | CASMISQTGYTEAFF | TGTGCCAGCATGATTTCTCAGACAGGCTACACTGAAGCTTTCTTT
once | . | TRBJ1-2 | TRBV20-1 | CSASAGEFGYTF | TGCAGTGCTAGTGCAGGGGAGTTTGGCTACACCTTC
. | TRBD1 | TRBJ2-1 | TRBV24-1 | CATSDLPGQGYNEQFF | TGTGCCACCAGTGATTTGCCCGGACAGGGCTACAATGAGCAGTTCTTC
. | . | TRBJ2-1 | TRBV5-1 | CASRGAVNEQFF | TGCGCCAGCAGAGGGGCCGTAAATGAGCAGTTCTTC
once | . | TRBJ2-2 | TRBV2 | CASRTQGTGELFF | TGTGCCAGCAGGACGCAGGGTACCGGGGAGCTGTTTTTT
. | . | TRBJ1-5 | TRBV12-3/TRBV12-4 | CASSPGARPQHF | TGTGCCAGCAGTCCGGGAGCCCGGCCCCAGCATTTT
. | TRBD2 | TRBJ2-1 | TRBV18 | CASSADLDLAGWGYNEQFF | TGTGCCAGCTCCGCCGACCTGGATCTAGCGGGTTGGGGGTACAATGAGCAGTTCTTC
. | . | TRBJ1-1 | TRBV19 | CASSNPSGGGPNTEAFF | TGTGCCAGTAGTAACCCTTCGGGGGGCGGTCCGAACACTGAAGCTTTCTTT
once | . | TRBJ2-3 | TRBV5-1 | CASSSDSPSDTQYF | TGCGCCAGCAGCTCAGATTCCCCTTCAGATACGCAGTATTTT
. | TRBD1 | TRBJ1-6 | TRBV10-3 | CAISDELGGGYNSPLHF | TGTGCCATCAGTGATGAGTTAGGGGGCGGTTATAATTCACCCCTCCACTTT
. | TRBD1 | TRBJ2-1 | TRBV5-1 | CASSPGQSSYNEQFF | TGCGCCAGCAGCCCGGGACAGAGCTCCTACAATGAGCAGTTCTTC